There are a few counts of the clone carrying this T cell receptor beta chain. Its antigen is not identified. The data were taken from a study of early T cells in non-severe SARS-CoV-2 infection. Whole-study context: It was bulk RNA from unsorted whole blood that was sequenced, and the chains were unpaired. Findings of the study overall: Anti-spike CD8 responses were favored by VDJdb matching, which missed private and CD4 specificities.

Attachment of unique molecular identifiers to individual cDNA molecules was performed. Each CDR3 protein is one row after TCRdb ran MiXCR on the 5' RACE reads. The sample has around 98,000 distinct CDR3 sequences, approximately 10% seen once. V shed 1 base and J shed 10 bases, with 10 bases lying between them. CDR3 length equals 13 residues. The germline V gene has CDR1 MNHNY and CDR2 SVGAGI (reference sequence). The specimen sequenced was whole blood. The receptor comes from an adult who was a healthcare worker with PCR-confirmed SARS-CoV-2 infection or an uninfected control (not recorded which). V gene TRBV6-6 combines with J gene TRBJ1-4; D is possibly TRBD1 (5 bases). CDR3 nucleotide sequence: TGTGCCAGCAGTTACTTGACAGACTTAAAACTGTTTTTT. Its protein product is CASSYLTDLKLFF.